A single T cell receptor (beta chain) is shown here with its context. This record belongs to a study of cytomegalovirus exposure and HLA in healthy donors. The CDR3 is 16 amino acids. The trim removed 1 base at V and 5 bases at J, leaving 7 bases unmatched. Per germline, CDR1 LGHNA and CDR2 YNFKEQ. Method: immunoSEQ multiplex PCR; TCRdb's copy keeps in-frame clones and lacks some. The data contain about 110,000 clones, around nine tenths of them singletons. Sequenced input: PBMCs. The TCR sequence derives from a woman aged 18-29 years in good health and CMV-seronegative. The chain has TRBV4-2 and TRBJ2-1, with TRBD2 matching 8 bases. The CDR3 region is CASSQGEGLDDNEQFF. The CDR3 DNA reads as TGTGCCAGCAGCCAAGGGGAGGGACTAGACGACAATGAGCAGTTCTTC.